This entry describes one TCR beta chain. These data are taken from a study of blood T cell repertoires in COVID-19. Study context: Acute and convalescent COVID-19 specimens originated in the United States, Italy and Spain. T cells, B-cell-depleted T cells, or PBMCs provided the cDNA or gDNA that served as material.

This CDR3 is built from 15 residues. Germline V gene sequence: CDR1 MNHEY, CDR2 SVGAGI. V was trimmed by 0 bases and J by 5 bases, leaving 13 bases between them. Sequenced by immunoSEQ multiplex PCR; TCRdb stores in-frame clones only, minus some. The sample lists about 240,000 clones, around 84% occurring once. The sequence came from a woman in her late teens or twenties with acute or convalescent COVID-19. The chain is built from TRBV6-5 and TRBJ1-2; D not resolved. Source material: peripheral blood. The CDR3 spells CASSYSRDFGYGYTF. DNA for the CDR3: TGTGCCAGCAGTTACTCTCGGGATTTCGGATATGGCTACACCTTC.